Presented here are 5 T cell receptor beta chains from one specimen sequenced in a study of T-cell reconstitution after alpha-beta-depleted transplantation in children. Preparation of the TCRbeta library was carried out with unique molecular identifiers. Each CDR3 protein gets one entry after TCRdb re-called the PCR reads with MiXCR. The sample records about 360,000 distinct CDR3 sequences, about 14% being singletons. The input for sequencing was PBMCs, taken from the stem cell graft. These receptors originate from a human donor who donated a stem cell graft to a child with Fanconi anemia.

The table lists this clonotype with a few counts. The chain has TRBV5-1 and TRBJ2-7; a weak D match, TRBD1 (6 bases). CDR1 SGHRS and CDR2 YFSETQ come from the germline V gene. Trimming stripped 4 bases from V and 2 bases from J, with 16 bases between. This CDR3 is 15 amino acids long. Here the CDR3 reads CASSRGGSGAYEQYV. DNA for the CDR3: TGCGCCAGCAGCCGAGGGGGATCTGGGGCCTACGAGCAGTACGTC.

In its sample, this clonotype was seen a few times. The chain recombines TRBV2 with TRBJ2-2; unclear D gene. CDR1 is SNHLY and CDR2 is FYNNEI in the germline V gene. The CDR3 runs 14 residues. Trimming cost V 5 bases and J 5 bases, with 12 bases left between them. The chain's CDR3 is CASSSDWATGELFF. The CDR3 nucleotides are TGTGCCAGCAGTTCCGACTGGGCAACCGGGGAGCTGTTTTTT.

This chain connects TRBV5-1 to TRBJ2-7, with a tentative D call TRBD1 (6 bases). This CDR3 has 13 amino acids. Germline CDR1 reads SGHRS; CDR2 reads YFSETQ. Between the trimmed V and J ends, which lost 4 bases and 4 bases, there was a span of 12 bases. CDR3 nucleotides: TGCGCCAGCAGCGCTGGACAGCTATACGAGCAGTACTTC. Encoded protein: CASSAGQLYEQYF. The full variable domain, rest sourced from reference TRBV5-1 and TRBJ2-7, is KAGVTQTPRYLIKTRGQQVTLSCSPISGHRSVSWYQQTPGQGLQFLFEYFSETQRNKGNFPGRFSGRQFSNSRSEMNVSTLELGDSALYLCASSAGQLYEQYFGPGTRLTVT.

This clonotype was detected many times. This chain uses TRBV12-3 or TRBV12-4 with TRBJ1-2; tentatively, D is TRBD1 (6 bases). The CDR3 totals 15 residues. The V end was cut by 1 base, the J end by 4 bases, with 13 bases between. CDR3 DNA: TGTGCCAGCAGTTTAGTTGGCGGACAGCCCTATGGCTACACCTTC. This sequence encodes CASSLVGGQPYGYTF.

The chain links TRBV9 to TRBJ2-3; 7 bases align to TRBD1. The CDR3 loop spans 18 amino acids. After removal of 0 bases from V and 0 bases from J, the junction contained 10 bases not matched to a gene. Germline lookup yields CDR1 SGDLS and CDR2 YYNGEE. CDR3 DNA sequence: TGTGCCAGCAGCGTAGAGTTGCCGACAGGGATTAGCACAGATACGCAGTATTTT. As protein: CASSVELPTGISTDTQYF.